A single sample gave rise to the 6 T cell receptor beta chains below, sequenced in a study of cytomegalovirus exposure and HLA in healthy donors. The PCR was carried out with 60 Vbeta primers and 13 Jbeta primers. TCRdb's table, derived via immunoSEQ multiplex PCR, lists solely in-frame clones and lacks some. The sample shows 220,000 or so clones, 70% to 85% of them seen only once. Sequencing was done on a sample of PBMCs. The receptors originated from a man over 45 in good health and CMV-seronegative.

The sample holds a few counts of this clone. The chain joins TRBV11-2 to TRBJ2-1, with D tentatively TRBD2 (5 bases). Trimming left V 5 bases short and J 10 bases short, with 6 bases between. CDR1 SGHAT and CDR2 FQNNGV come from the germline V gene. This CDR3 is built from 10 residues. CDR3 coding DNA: TGTGCCAGCAGCGGCGGGGAGCAGTTCTTC. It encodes CASSGGEQFF.

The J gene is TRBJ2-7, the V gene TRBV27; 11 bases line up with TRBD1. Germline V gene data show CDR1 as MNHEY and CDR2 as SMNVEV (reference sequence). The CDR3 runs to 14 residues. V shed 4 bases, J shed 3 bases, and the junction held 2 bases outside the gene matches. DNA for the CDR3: TGTGCCAGCAGTTGGACAGGGGGCAGCTACGAGCAGTACTTC. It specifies CASSWTGGSYEQYF.

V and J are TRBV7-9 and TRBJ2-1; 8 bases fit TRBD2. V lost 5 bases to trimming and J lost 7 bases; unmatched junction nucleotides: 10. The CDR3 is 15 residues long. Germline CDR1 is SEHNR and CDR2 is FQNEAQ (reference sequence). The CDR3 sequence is CASSQRTSSRNEQFF. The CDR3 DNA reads TGTGCCAGCAGCCAACGGACTAGCTCGAGGAATGAGCAGTTCTTC.

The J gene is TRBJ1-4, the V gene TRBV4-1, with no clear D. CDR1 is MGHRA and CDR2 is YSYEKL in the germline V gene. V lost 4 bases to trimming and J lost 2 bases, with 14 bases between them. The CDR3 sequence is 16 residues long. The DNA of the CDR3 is TGCGCCAGCAGCCGGCTGGAGGTGAGGACTAATGAAAAACTGTTTTTT. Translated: CASSRLEVRTNEKLFF.

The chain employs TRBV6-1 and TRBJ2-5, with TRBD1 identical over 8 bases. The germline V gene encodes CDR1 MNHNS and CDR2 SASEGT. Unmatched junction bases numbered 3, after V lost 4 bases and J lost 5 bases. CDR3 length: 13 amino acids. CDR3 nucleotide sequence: TGTGCCAGCAGTGGACAGGGGTGGGAGACCCAGTACTTC. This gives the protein CASSGQGWETQYF.

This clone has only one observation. As DNA, the CDR3 is TGTGCCAGCAGCTTAGGACTAGCGGAGTCTCAAGAGACCCAGTACTTC. Its translation is CASSLGLAESQETQYF. The chain recombines TRBV7-2 with TRBJ2-5; 9 nucleotides agree with TRBD2. Trimming at V came to 1 base and at J to 2 bases, leaving 5 bases not matched to a gene. The CDR3 consists of 16 residues. Germline lookup yields CDR1 SGHTA and CDR2 FQGNSA. Drawing the rest from reference TRBV7-2 and TRBJ2-5, the complete variable domain is GAGVSQSPSNKVTEKGKDVELRCDPISGHTALYWYRQSLGQGLEFLIYFQGNSAPDKSGLPSDRFSAERTGGSVSTLTIQRTQQEDSAVYLCASSLGLAESQETQYFGPGTRLLVL.